These 2 T cell receptor beta chains share one sample of origin, sequenced in a study of shared clonotypes between healthy human individuals. Naive CD8 cells lacked CD45RO and underwent positive selection for CCR7, leaving out terminally differentiated effector memory CD45RA+ cells. Assay: immunoSEQ multiplex PCR; the TCRdb copy retains only in-frame clones and omits some. The sample lists about 2 million clones, over 85% occurring once. Source material: naive CD8+ T cells sorted from blood. Receptors originate from a young man in good health.

CDR3 amino acids: CASSLGFGPSYEQYF. The DNA for the CDR3 is TGTGCCAGCAGCTTAGGGTTTGGCCCGAGCTACGAGCAGTACTTC. V is TRBV7-2 and J is TRBJ2-7; D is uncertain. The CDR3 loop spans 15 amino acids. V was pared by 1 base and J by 3 bases, with 13 bases between. The germline V gene encodes CDR1 SGHTA and CDR2 FQGNSA.

The chain has TRBV2 and TRBJ1-1; D call uncertain. V was trimmed by 7 bases and J by 3 bases, leaving 12 bases between them. This CDR3 contains 13 residues. Germline CDR1 and CDR2: SNHLY and FYNNEI. CDR3 sequence: CASMDYVDTEAFF. CDR3 bases: TGTGCCAGCATGGATTACGTCGACACTGAAGCTTTCTTT.